This T cell receptor (beta chain) was identified in a study of blood T cell repertoires in COVID-19 (dated by TCRdb to 2019 to 2021). For the study in its entirety: For ImmuneRACE Cohort 3, a participant was defined as recovered based on two consecutive negative NP/OP PCR tests, clearance by a healthcare professional, or resolution of symptoms. Collaborator samples came from the United States, Italy and Spain and covered acute and convalescent phases of COVID-19. The prospective study material was composed of cDNA or gDNA derived from T cells, B-cell-depleted T cells, or PBMCs. Subjects who had been exposed to COVID-19, were actively infected with it, or had recovered from it provided the deeply sampled blood TCRbeta repertoires that made up the dataset. A freely available public database, intended as a resource for researchers studying the immune response to SARS-CoV-2, is where the repertoires were released. Samples were obtained from the ongoing ImmuneRACE study (first 160 participants) and from some 1,200 subjects provided by 6 global collaborators. The sample metadata nearly always contained a de-identified subject ID, COVID-19 status, age in years and sex. HLA class I and class II types, where available, came from metadata supplied by the sample provider rather than from assay-based typing. Results and caveats for the whole study, not just this receptor: How much clinical and demographic metadata was included differed by source and by participant, and the metadata was provided uncurated.

TCRbeta CDR3 regions were amplified from genomic DNA using the immunoSEQ Assay, a bias-controlled multiplex PCR. In the authors' own workflow: Within the assay, amplification of reference gene primers was used to estimate how many nucleated cells each sample contained. To quantify the absolute abundance of each unique TCRbeta CDR3 rearrangement, sequence reads were collapsed and filtered. For each sample, productive Simpson clonality was calculated as the square root of Simpson's diversity index across productive rearrangements. TCRdb stores this immuneACCESS table with in-frame sequences only. Part of the clones is absent; in the studies checked, under half of the shortfall reflects unresolved V genes, and no reason is known for the rest. V and J calls and clone size are as listed in that table; D and trimming were resolved from the DNA. The sample data list 250,000 to 350,000 clones, and more than 75% of these were observed just once. Under 2.5% of the sample lies in the top ten.

Enrolling through a virtual design, the prospective study's participants ranged in age from roughly 18 to 89 years and lived across 20 to 30 United States geographic areas. In the prospective study, cohorts were assigned on the basis of participant-reported clinical history obtained from a screening survey and a study questionnaire. Each participant in the prospective study had whole blood, serum and a nasopharyngeal or oropharyngeal swab collected by mobile phlebotomists. Participants in the prospective study had the option to provide additional blood draws and questionnaires over a roughly two-month period. Prospective study blood samples were shipped either frozen or at room temperature before DNA extraction. This clone was counted between two and nine times. The antigen it binds to is not known. Base-call qualities are not available, and no considerably larger clone is one nucleotide away. The clonotype comes from a woman in her sixties in a cohort exposed to, infected with or recovered from COVID-19 (not recorded which). Source material: PBMCs or T cells enriched from blood (not recorded which).

The nucleotide sequence is given as TGTGCCACCGGTAAGACGAGAGGGCCCACAGATACGCAGTATTTT. This yields the protein CATGKTRGPTDTQYF. The chain employs TRBV6-5 and TRBJ2-3; the D gene is possibly TRBD2, with 5 bases matching. CDR1 MNHEY and CDR2 SVGAGI are derived from the germline V gene. The CDR3 numbers 15 residues from cysteine through phenylalanine. Solely the CDR3 DNA is kept, with 45 bases framed from the first base. The germline ends are 19 bases apart after V is trimmed by 10 bases and J by 2 bases.